This TCR beta chain derives from a study of T cells in Graves' hyperthyroidism and ophthalmopathy. Study background: Sampling of peripheral blood happened at initial diagnosis, prior to any treatment.

Points from the study as a whole: Blood held most thyroid clonotypes expanded above 0.001 frequency. Ophthalmopathy was told apart from stable hyperthyroidism by a 13 V-J model.

A word on this clonotype: Its antigen is unknown.

The PBMCs had their origin in approximately 10 ml of fresh peripheral blood. V dropped 6 bases and J dropped 8 bases, with 17 bases sitting between them. Per germline, CDR1 SGHVS and CDR2 FNYEAQ. The CDR3 contains 14 residues. There were TCR beta CDR3 regions amplified from RNA transcripts. HTBI primers were used for first-round RT-PCR of the TCR CDR3. TCRdb re-derived calls from the multiplex PCR reads in MiXCR, one entry per CDR3 protein. The table shows hundreds of thousands of distinct CDR3 sequences, with roughly 13% occurring only once. The sequenced sample consisted of blood. This TCR was sampled from a woman under 30 with Graves' hyperthyroidism. The chain joins TRBV7-6 to TRBJ2-1; D gene ambiguous. CDR3 DNA sequence: TGTGCCAGCAGTCTAGTCCAGCCTTTCCATGAGCAGTTCTTC. Its translation: CASSLVQPFHEQFF.